This is a list of T cell receptor beta chains from one sample in a study of blood T cell repertoires in COVID-19. Sequencing was performed with immunoSEQ multiplex PCR; in TCRdb, only in-frame clones are kept and a portion is missing. Of more than 300,000 clones listed, about 91% were seen once; the top ten hold around 1.6%. Sequenced: peripheral blood. The receptor source for this set is a woman in her twenties or thirties with COVID-19, enrolled during active disease. Both conserved end residues are part of each CDR3. The D gene is left open where the match is weak. Size values are once, few and many counts, or a class for expanded clones, and some rows have none.

v_call,j_call,clone_size,d_call,cdr3_aa,cdr3_nt
TRBV30,TRBJ2-3,few,-,CAWRNRVTSTDTQYF,TGTGCCTGGAGGAACAGGGTAACTAGCACAGATACGCAGTATTTT
TRBV9,TRBJ2-2,-,-,CASSVFGGKAGELFF,TGTGCCAGCAGCGTATTTGGAGGGAAAGCCGGGGAGCTGTTTTTT
TRBV10-2,TRBJ1-2,-,-,CASSEPGIGGYGYTF,TGCGCCAGCAGTGAGCCGGGAATAGGGGGTTATGGCTACACCTTC
TRBV24-1,TRBJ2-2,-,-,CATSDSRTEPGELFF,TGTGCCACCAGTGATTCCCGGACAGAACCCGGGGAGCTGTTTTTT
TRBV7-9,TRBJ2-1,-,-,CASSLDEGWNEQFF,TGTGCCAGCAGCTTAGATGAGGGTTGGAATGAGCAGTTCTTC
TRBV11-3,TRBJ1-1,-,-,CASRVGEGAEAFF,TGTGCCAGCAGGGTCGGAGAGGGCGCTGAAGCTTTCTTT
TRBV2,TRBJ1-2,-,-,CASSDRGTYYGYTF,TGTGCCAGCAGTGACAGGGGAACCTACTATGGCTACACCTTC
TRBV6-2/TRBV6-3,TRBJ2-3,once,TRBD1,CASSKPGQRLTDTQYF,TGTGCCAGCAGCAAACCGGGACAGCGCCTCACAGATACGCAGTATTTT
TRBV7-2,TRBJ2-5,-,-,CASSFQIGQGETQYF,TGTGCCAGCAGCTTTCAAATCGGGCAGGGGGAGACCCAGTACTTC
TRBV5-6,TRBJ1-2,-,TRBD1,CASSSGTGANYGYTF,TGTGCCAGCAGCTCTGGGACAGGGGCTAACTATGGCTACACCTTC
TRBV2,TRBJ1-2,-,-,CASNEEGTYGYTF,TGTGCCAGCAATGAGGAGGGAACCTATGGCTACACCTTC
TRBV7-2,TRBJ2-7,-,TRBD2,CASSPSGTDVGEQYF,TGTGCCAGCAGTCCTAGCGGGACAGATGTAGGCGAGCAGTACTTC
TRBV14,TRBJ1-3,-,-,CASSQVATGNTIYF,TGTGCCAGCAGCCAAGTAGCAACTGGAAACACCATATATTTT
TRBV6-1,TRBJ1-1,-,-,CASSEARGFLPGRAEAFF,TGTGCCAGCAGTGAAGCAAGGGGATTTCTTCCAGGTCGGGCTGAAGCTTTCTTT
TRBV6-4,TRBJ2-3,-,TRBD1,CASSPGQGGDTQYF,TGTGCCAGCAGTCCGGGACAGGGAGGAGATACGCAGTATTTT
TRBV5-5,TRBJ1-6,once,-,CASSLHRTNSPLHF,TGTGCCAGCAGCTTGCACAGGACCAATTCACCCCTCCACTTT
TRBV7-2,TRBJ2-3,-,-,CASSPQGGGDTQYF,TGTGCCAGCAGCCCGCAGGGAGGCGGTGATACGCAGTATTTT
TRBV2,TRBJ1-5,-,-,CASSGGGSGQPQHF,TGTGCCAGCAGTGGAGGGGGATCTGGTCAGCCCCAGCATTTT
TRBV7-2,TRBJ2-5,-,-,CASSFSRQETQYF,TGTGCCAGCAGCTTTAGCAGACAAGAGACCCAGTACTTC
TRBV11-3,TRBJ1-1,-,TRBD1,CASSFRQGSGPEAFF,TGTGCCAGCAGCTTCCGACAGGGGAGCGGACCTGAAGCTTTCTTT
TRBV30,TRBJ1-2,-,-,CACRQEPGYTF,TGTGCCTGTCGACAGGAACCGGGCTACACCTTC
TRBV11-3,TRBJ1-1,few,TRBD1,CASSEDREDTEAFF,TGTGCCAGCAGCGAAGACAGGGAGGACACTGAAGCTTTCTTT
TRBV7-3,TRBJ2-5,few,TRBD2,CASSLTPLAGGTTQYF,TGTGCCAGCAGCCTAACCCCACTAGCGGGGGGCACAACCCAGTACTTC
TRBV6-5,TRBJ1-1,-,TRBD1,CASSGTGLNTEAFF,TGTGCCAGCTCCGGGACAGGGCTGAACACTGAAGCTTTCTTT
TRBV6-2/TRBV6-3,TRBJ2-1,-,-,CASSYFPGKVTNTGINNEQFF,TGTGCCAGCAGTTACTTCCCAGGAAAGGTTACCAATACGGGGATTAACAATGAGCAGTTCTTC
TRBV9,TRBJ2-1,-,TRBD1,CASSYRGTVYNEQFF,TGTGCCAGCAGCTATAGGGGGACAGTATACAATGAGCAGTTCTTC
TRBV13,TRBJ2-3,-,-,CASSSRGEMVTDTQYF,TGTGCCAGCAGCTCCAGGGGGGAGATGGTCACAGATACGCAGTATTTT
TRBV29-1,TRBJ1-1,few,-,CSVESGRDTEAFF,TGCAGCGTTGAGTCGGGGAGGGACACTGAAGCTTTCTTT
TRBV7-2,TRBJ2-1,-,-,CASSEAGYQSNEQFF,TGTGCCAGCAGCGAAGCGGGCTATCAATCCAATGAGCAGTTCTTC
TRBV12-3/TRBV12-4,TRBJ1-1,-,-,CASQFAGAEAFF,TGTGCCAGCCAATTCGCGGGAGCTGAAGCTTTCTTT
TRBV2,TRBJ1-3,-,-,CASSVGRGGNTIYF,TGTGCCAGCAGTGTAGGACGCGGGGGAAACACCATATATTTT
TRBV20-1,TRBJ1-2,-,TRBD1,CSAAASDRASF,TGCAGTGCTGCCGCCTCGGACAGGGCCTCCTTC
TRBV5-1,TRBJ2-3,-,TRBD1,CASSGTTGRGTDTQYF,TGCGCCAGCAGCGGTACGACAGGGAGAGGTACAGATACGCAGTATTTT
TRBV7-2,TRBJ2-5,-,TRBD1,CASSSRGRKETQYF,TGTGCCAGCAGCTCCAGGGGGCGGAAAGAGACCCAGTACTTC
TRBV7-2,TRBJ2-7,-,TRBD1,CASSFEGQGAYEQYF,TGTGCCAGCAGCTTTGAGGGACAGGGGGCCTACGAGCAGTACTTC
TRBV18,TRBJ2-2,-,-,CASSPWPSIGTLTGELFF,TGTGCCAGCTCACCGTGGCCTTCCATCGGGACACTCACCGGGGAGCTGTTTTTT
TRBV11-3,TRBJ2-5,-,-,CASSLEGGARETQYF,TGTGCCAGCAGCTTAGAAGGGGGGGCCAGGGAGACCCAGTACTTC
TRBV27,TRBJ1-2,-,TRBD1,CASSRTGQWHGYTF,TGTGCCAGCAGCCGGACAGGGCAGTGGCATGGCTACACCTTC
TRBV5-1,TRBJ2-2,-,-,CASRALSANTGELFF,TGCGCCAGCAGGGCCTTAAGTGCGAACACCGGGGAGCTGTTTTTT
TRBV7-2,TRBJ2-2,-,TRBD2,CASSSVSASGHTGELFF,TGTGCCAGCAGCTCGGTTTCGGCTAGCGGTCACACCGGGGAGCTGTTTTTT
TRBV28,TRBJ2-5,-,TRBD1,CASSIRGRETQYF,TGTGCCAGCAGCATCAGGGGGCGGGAGACCCAGTACTTC
TRBV6-5,TRBJ1-1,-,-,CASRHSREANTEAFF,TGTGCCAGCAGACACAGCAGGGAGGCGAACACTGAAGCTTTCTTT
TRBV28,TRBJ2-1,once,-,CASSSGEGAYNEQFF,TGTGCCAGCAGTTCCGGCGAGGGGGCCTACAATGAGCAGTTCTTC
TRBV5-4,TRBJ2-3,-,-,CASKAGSTDTQYF,TGTGCCAGCAAGGCGGGATCCACAGATACGCAGTATTTT
TRBV11-2,TRBJ1-2,-,-,CASSPGAPRIYGYTF,TGTGCCAGCAGTCCAGGGGCGCCTCGGATCTATGGCTACACCTTC
TRBV3-1/TRBV3-2,TRBJ2-3,-,-,CASSQAGSPSDTQYF,TGTGCCAGCAGCCAAGCTGGGAGCCCATCGGATACGCAGTATTTT
TRBV6-1,TRBJ2-1,-,TRBD2,CASSVETSGVHNEQFF,TGTGCCAGCAGTGTCGAGACTAGCGGGGTACACAATGAGCAGTTCTTC
TRBV2,TRBJ1-2,-,-,CASSDSLGGSYGYTF,TGTGCCAGCAGTGATTCCCTGGGGGGTAGCTATGGCTACACCTTC